The rows below give T cell receptor beta chains drawn from one sample of a study of cytomegalovirus exposure and HLA in healthy donors. Libraries were prepared by immunoSEQ multiplex PCR; TCRdb keeps only in-frame clonotypes and omits some of them. The sample has about 160,000 clones, about 82% seen once. Source material: PBMCs. The receptor source for this set is a female donor in good health and CMV-seronegative. Each CDR3 is given with its conserved first and last residue. A D gene is named only where the DNA matches it firmly. Expanded clones get a size class; other rows say once, few or many, or leave the size out.

J: TRBJ1-2
size: .
D: TRBD1
V: TRBV7-6
DNA: TGTGCCAGCAGCTTAGGACAGGGGGGCATTGGCTACACCTTC
CDR3: CASSLGQGGIGYTF

J: TRBJ2-5
size: few
D: TRBD1
V: TRBV7-9
DNA: TGTGCCAGCAGCTTAGGGGTCCGACAGGGCGTGGGAGAGACCCAGTACTTC
CDR3: CASSLGVRQGVGETQYF

J: TRBJ2-3
size: few
D: TRBD2
V: TRBV18
DNA: TGTGCCAGCTCGCCACTTCTAGCGGGAGACACAGATACGCAGTATTTT
CDR3: CASSPLLAGDTDTQYF

J: TRBJ2-5
size: few
D: TRBD2
V: TRBV11-3
DNA: TGTGCCAGCAGCTTAAGCGGGAGGGGGGAGACCCAGTACTTC
CDR3: CASSLSGRGETQYF

J: TRBJ2-1
size: .
D: TRBD2
V: TRBV15
DNA: TGTGCCACCCGTCAACCAGTGGGGGGGCGAGGGACTAGCGGGAGGGCCCGGGTCAATGAGCAGTTCTTC
CDR3: CATRQPVGGRGTSGRARVNEQFF

J: TRBJ1-3
size: .
D: .
V: TRBV30
DNA: TGTGCCTGGACTCACAGCTCTGGAAACACCATATATTTT
CDR3: CAWTHSSGNTIYF

J: TRBJ2-7
size: .
D: TRBD2
V: TRBV14
DNA: TGTGCCAGCAGCCAAGGGATTAGCGGGGGGCTGTACGAGCAGTACTTC
CDR3: CASSQGISGGLYEQYF

J: TRBJ1-1
size: few
D: .
V: TRBV11-2
DNA: TGTGCCAGCAGCTCGGACGGGAGGATAGGAGCTTTCTTT
CDR3: CASSSDGRIGAFF

J: TRBJ1-5
size: .
D: .
V: TRBV7-2
DNA: TGTGCCAGCAGCTTCCGGGACAATCAGCCCCAGCATTTT
CDR3: CASSFRDNQPQHF

J: TRBJ2-5
size: few
D: .
V: TRBV11-2
DNA: TGTGCCAGCAGCTTAGTCACCAGGGCTGTAGAGACCCAGTACTTC
CDR3: CASSLVTRAVETQYF

J: TRBJ1-2
size: .
D: .
V: TRBV28
DNA: TGTGCCAGCAGTTTCTCCGCCGGACAGACCGGCAACTATGGCTACACCTTC
CDR3: CASSFSAGQTGNYGYTF

J: TRBJ2-2
size: once
D: .
V: TRBV4-2
DNA: TGTGCCAGCAGCCAAGAGGCTAGCGGTCAGGGGAGCACCGGGGAGCTGTTTTTT
CDR3: CASSQEASGQGSTGELFF

J: TRBJ2-1
size: .
D: TRBD1
V: TRBV18
DNA: TGTGCCAGCTCACCGGGGGTGACAGGGTGGTTCGATGAGCAGTTCTTC
CDR3: CASSPGVTGWFDEQFF

J: TRBJ1-1
size: once
D: .
V: TRBV27
DNA: TGTGCCAGCAGTTTATTTCCAGGTACCGCTGAAGCTTTCTTT
CDR3: CASSLFPGTAEAFF

J: TRBJ2-1
size: .
D: TRBD2
V: TRBV6-1
DNA: TGTGCCAGCAGTGAAAGGATGCTAGCGGTGTATGAGCAGTTCTTC
CDR3: CASSERMLAVYEQFF

J: TRBJ2-1
size: .
D: .
V: TRBV19
DNA: TGTGCCAGTAGCAGAAATTGGGGGGGCACGAACAATGAGCAGTTCTTC
CDR3: CASSRNWGGTNNEQFF

J: TRBJ1-2
size: .
D: .
V: TRBV19
DNA: TGTGCCAGTAGTATAGAGACAGGTCGGGGGGCTAACTATGGCTACACCTTC
CDR3: CASSIETGRGANYGYTF

J: TRBJ2-4
size: .
D: TRBD1
V: TRBV5-6
DNA: TGTGCCAGCAGCTTGGCCGCCCGGGACAGCCTAGCCAAAAACAGTCAGTACTTC
CDR3: CASSLAARDSLAKNSQYF

J: TRBJ2-5
size: .
D: TRBD1
V: TRBV2
DNA: TGTGCCAGCAGGGAGAAACCGGGACAGGGGGCCAGAGAGCAGTACTTC
CDR3: CASREKPGQGAREQYF

J: TRBJ2-5
size: .
D: .
V: TRBV28
DNA: TGTGCCAGCAGTTTCAGGTTGGGTCAAGAGACCCAGTACTTC
CDR3: CASSFRLGQETQYF

J: TRBJ1-2
size: .
D: .
V: TRBV18
DNA: TGTGCCAGCTCATTAGTCCGTGTTTCCCCCACGGGCTATGGCTACACCTTC
CDR3: CASSLVRVSPTGYGYTF

J: TRBJ1-2
size: .
D: .
V: TRBV4-1
DNA: TGCGCCAGCAGCCAAACGGGACTGGACTATGGCTACACCTTC
CDR3: CASSQTGLDYGYTF

J: TRBJ2-3
size: .
D: .
V: TRBV29-1
DNA: TGCAGCGTTACCCGGCAGGGGTCCACAGATACGCAGTATTTT
CDR3: CSVTRQGSTDTQYF

J: TRBJ2-5
size: .
D: TRBD1
V: TRBV29-1
DNA: TGCAGCTTGGACAGGGGGGAGACCCAGTACTTC
CDR3: CSLDRGETQYF

J: TRBJ1-2
size: few
D: .
V: TRBV7-2
DNA: TGTGCCAGCAGCCCCGGCCGGGTTACCTATGGCTACACCTTC
CDR3: CASSPGRVTYGYTF

J: TRBJ2-3
size: .
D: .
V: TRBV9
DNA: TGTGCCAGCAGCGTAGCTGGGGCTTCCACAGATACGCAGTATTTT
CDR3: CASSVAGASTDTQYF

J: TRBJ2-2
size: .
D: TRBD1
V: TRBV19
DNA: TGTGCCAGTAGTGCCCGGACAGGCTCGAACACCGGGGAGCTGTTTTTT
CDR3: CASSARTGSNTGELFF

J: TRBJ1-5
size: .
D: .
V: TRBV11-3
DNA: TGTGCCAGCAGCTTAGATCTAAACTGTGTTCAGCCCCAGCATTTT
CDR3: CASSLDLNCVQPQHF

J: TRBJ2-5
size: .
D: .
V: TRBV29-1
DNA: TGCAGCGTAAGCAGGGGTTCGGAGACCCAGTACTTC
CDR3: CSVSRGSETQYF

J: TRBJ2-7
size: .
D: TRBD1
V: TRBV7-2
DNA: TGTGCCAGCAGCAAAGGGGACAGGGGGTACGAGCAGTACTTC
CDR3: CASSKGDRGYEQYF

J: TRBJ1-2
size: .
D: TRBD1
V: TRBV5-6
DNA: TGTGCCAGCAGCTGGGGACAGGGCTCCTTTTCCTATGGCTACACCTTC
CDR3: CASSWGQGSFSYGYTF

J: TRBJ1-2
size: .
D: TRBD1
V: TRBV29-1
DNA: TGCAGCGTTAGGACAGGCAACTATGGCTACACCTTC
CDR3: CSVRTGNYGYTF

J: TRBJ2-1
size: once
D: .
V: TRBV7-8
DNA: TGTGCCAGCAGTTTCAACAGACAGTTAAATGAGCAGTTCTTC
CDR3: CASSFNRQLNEQFF

J: TRBJ2-7
size: .
D: .
V: TRBV4-3
DNA: TGCGCCAGCAGCCAGGTAGTGACCTACGAGCAGTACTTC
CDR3: CASSQVVTYEQYF

J: TRBJ2-1
size: once
D: .
V: TRBV21-1
DNA: TGTGCCAGCAGCTCCCCTAGCGGGAGGGTTGAACAGTTCTTC
CDR3: CASSSPSGRVEQFF

J: TRBJ2-1
size: few
D: .
V: TRBV11-2
DNA: TGTGCCAGCAGCTCAGGGGGTAGCGGGGCCTCATACAATGAGCAGTTCTTC
CDR3: CASSSGGSGASYNEQFF

J: TRBJ2-7
size: .
D: TRBD1
V: TRBV7-9
DNA: TGTGCCAGCAGCGCGAGCGGACAGGGAATATACGAGCAGTACTTC
CDR3: CASSASGQGIYEQYF

J: TRBJ2-1
size: .
D: .
V: TRBV7-9
DNA: TGTGCCAGCAGCTCCAATCCAGTGGAGCAGTTCTTC
CDR3: CASSSNPVEQFF

J: TRBJ2-7
size: .
D: TRBD2
V: TRBV30
DNA: TGTGCCTGGACCGCGCCCACTAGCGGGAGGAGATACGAGCAGTACTTC
CDR3: CAWTAPTSGRRYEQYF

J: TRBJ2-1
size: .
D: TRBD2
V: TRBV5-4
DNA: TGTGCCAGCAGCTTGGGGGGACTAGCGGGCCCCGGGGACAATGAGCAGTTCTTC
CDR3: CASSLGGLAGPGDNEQFF